One and the same sample provided the 14 T cell receptor beta chains below, sequenced in a study of CD8 T cells in ankylosing spondylitis. Study-wide points: In ankylosing spondylitis blood, a motif of eight highly homologous TCR beta variants appeared characteristic.

TCRdb itself ran the 5' RACE reads through MiXCR, one entry per CDR3 protein. The repertoire holds hundreds of thousands of distinct CDR3 sequences, with 10% to 15% as singletons. For these receptors, no antigen is known. The sample comprised blood, either unsorted or a sorted T cell fraction (not recorded which). The receptors originated from a male donor with ankylosing spondylitis.

V is TRBV27 and J is TRBJ1-2; unclear D gene. The V end was cut by 5 bases, the J end by 8 bases, with 12 bases between. This CDR3 is built from 12 residues. CDR1 is MNHEY and CDR2 is SMNVEV in the germline V gene (reference sequence). CDR3 in amino acids: CASSPYGDGYTF. The CDR3 DNA follows: TGTGCCAGCAGTCCTTATGGAGACGGCTACACCTTC.

V is TRBV7-2 and J is TRBJ1-5, with 7 bases fitting TRBD1. The CDR3 runs 16 residues. V lost 0 bases and J lost 4; bases outside the gene matches: 6. Germline V gives CDR1 SGHTA, CDR2 FQGNSA. The DNA for the CDR3 is TGTGCCAGCAGCTTAGCCTCGACAGGGACAAATCAGCCCCAGCATTTT. Protein sequence: CASSLASTGTNQPQHF.

This rearrangement joins TRBV6-5 to TRBJ2-5; D possibly corresponds to TRBD2 (6 bases). The CDR3 runs to 15 residues. Trimming took 4 bases from V and 2 from J, leaving 14 bases between them. Germline assignment: CDR1 MNHEY and CDR2 SVGAGI. The CDR3 reads CASSSLISGQETQYF. CDR3 sequence (DNA): TGTGCCAGCAGTTCCTTGATTAGCGGACAAGAGACCCAGTACTTC.

This clonotype was seen many times. The chain has TRBV20-1 and TRBJ1-6, with TRBD1 matching 7 bases. J gave up 10 bases and V 5 bases, and 8 bases lay outside the gene matches. Germline V CDR1 and CDR2: DFQATT, SNEGSKA (reference sequence). This CDR3 comprises 13 residues. The CDR3 nucleotides read TGCAGTGCTCCCGACAGGGAAGGCTCACCCCTCCACTTT. This gives the protein CSAPDREGSPLHF.

The CDR3 DNA reads TGTGCCACCAGTGACCGAAGAGGGGTGCCCTACAACAATGAGCAGTTCTTC. Its translation: CATSDRRGVPYNNEQFF. The V gene is TRBV24-1, the J gene TRBJ2-1, with D perhaps assigned TRBD1 or TRBD2 (5 bases each). The germline V gene has CDR1 KGHDR and CDR2 SFDVKD. V was pared by 4 bases and J by 5 bases, with 20 bases between. This CDR3 contains 17 residues.

The sample holds many counts of this clonotype. The J gene is TRBJ1-4, the V gene TRBV5-1; 9 bases are a match to TRBD1. V shed 1 base and J 8 bases; nucleotides not matched to a gene: 6. CDR1 SGHRS and CDR2 YFSETQ come from the germline V gene. This CDR3 has 15 amino acids. The CDR3 DNA reads as TGCGCCAGCAGCTTGACAGGGGGCGCGAACGAAAAACTGTTTTTT. Residues: CASSLTGGANEKLFF.

This chain uses TRBV7-3 with TRBJ2-1; TRBD1 matches 9 bases. The CDR3 contains 16 residues. Looked up from germline, CDR1 is SGHTA and CDR2 is FQGTGA. V shed 3 bases and J 4 bases; nucleotides not matched to a gene: 7. The CDR3 nucleotides are TGTGCCAGCAGCTTTTTACAGGGGGCGGAGTACAATGAGCAGTTCTTC. It specifies CASSFLQGAEYNEQFF. The whole variable domain, filled in from reference TRBV7-3 and TRBJ2-1, reads GAGVSQTPSNKVTEKGKYVELRCDPISGHTALYWYRQSLGQGPEFLIYFQGTGAADDSGLPNDRFFAVRPEGSVSTLKIQRTERGDSAVYLCASSFLQGAEYNEQFFGPGTRLTVL.

This sequence joins TRBV6-1 and TRBJ1-5, with D perhaps matching TRBD1 (5 bases). This CDR3 contains 14 residues. The V end was cut by 4 bases, the J end by 2 bases, with 9 bases between. Per germline, CDR1 MNHNS and CDR2 SASEGT. Here the CDR3 DNA reads TGTGCCAGCAGTGTGGGGGATGGCAATCAGCCCCAGCATTTT. It is translated as CASSVGDGNQPQHF.

This clonotype was counted at least ten times. The V gene is TRBV20-1, the J gene TRBJ1-1; D unresolved. The V end was cut by 5 bases, the J end by 0 bases, with 10 bases between. The length of the CDR3 is 13 residues. In germline, CDR1 is DFQATT, CDR2 SNEGSKA (reference sequence). CDR3 residues: CSAAGRLNTEAFF. The CDR3 DNA is TGCAGTGCTGCCGGGAGGCTGAACACTGAAGCTTTCTTT.

The CDR3 loop is CASSFRQDSYEQYF. As DNA, the CDR3 is TGCGCCAGCAGCTTCCGCCAGGATTCCTACGAGCAGTACTTC. The chain uses TRBV5-1 and TRBJ2-7, with D unresolved. Trimming stripped 2 bases from V and 1 base from J, with 10 bases between. The germline V gene has CDR1 SGHRS and CDR2 YFSETQ. The CDR3 totals 14 residues.

There are a few counts of this clonotype. V gene TRBV4-1 combines with J gene TRBJ1-2; D possibly corresponds to TRBD1 (5 bases). CDR1 is MGHRA and CDR2 is YSYEKL in the germline V gene. The CDR3 has 15 residues. Trimming cost V 1 base and J 2 bases, with 11 bases left between them. For the CDR3, the DNA is TGCGCCAGCAGCCAAGTGGGGCGGAACAACTATGGCTACACCTTC. It is translated as CASSQVGRNNYGYTF.

This clonotype was picked up many times. This chain connects TRBV29-1 to TRBJ2-3; 8 bases are shared with TRBD2. Losses at the gene ends were 4 bases for V and 3 bases for J; bases not matched to a gene: 3. From germline, CDR1 is SQVTM and CDR2 ANQGSEA. The CDR3 is 13 residues long. CDR3 residues: CSVVGRVTDTQYF. CDR3 DNA: TGCAGCGTTGTCGGGAGGGTTACAGATACGCAGTATTTT.

In DNA, the CDR3 is TGCGCCAGCAGTCCCGGGCCAGTTCGCGAGCAGTACTTC. Translating gives CASSPGPVREQYF. This rearrangement joins TRBV10-1 to TRBJ2-7; D unclear. From germline, CDR1 is WNHNN and CDR2 SYGVQD (reference sequence). Trimming took 5 bases from V and 6 from J, leaving 14 bases between them. CDR3 length: 13 amino acids.

A word on this clonotype: At one of its ends the junction is not consistent with the germline gene, which may arise from a read error. The chain combines TRBV7-8 with TRBJ2-4, with D tentatively TRBD2 (5 bases). CDR1 is SGHVS, CDR2 FQNEAQ, per germline. The CDR3 consists of 17 residues. CDR3 coding DNA: TGTGCCAGCAGCCCGGGGTGGCGGATTATAGCCAAAAACATTAAGTACTTC. Translated: CASSPGWRIIAKNIKYF.